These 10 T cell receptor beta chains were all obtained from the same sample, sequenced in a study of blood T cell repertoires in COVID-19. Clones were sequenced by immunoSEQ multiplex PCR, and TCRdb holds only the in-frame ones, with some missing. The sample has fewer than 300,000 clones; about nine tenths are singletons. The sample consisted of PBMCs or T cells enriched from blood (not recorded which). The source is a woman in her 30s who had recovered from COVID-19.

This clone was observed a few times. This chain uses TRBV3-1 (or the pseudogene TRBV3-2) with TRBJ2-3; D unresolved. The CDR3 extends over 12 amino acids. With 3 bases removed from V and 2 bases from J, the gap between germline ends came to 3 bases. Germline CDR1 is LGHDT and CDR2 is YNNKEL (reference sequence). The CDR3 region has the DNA TGTGCCAGCAGCCACCTCACAGATACGCAGTATTTT. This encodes CASSHLTDTQYF.

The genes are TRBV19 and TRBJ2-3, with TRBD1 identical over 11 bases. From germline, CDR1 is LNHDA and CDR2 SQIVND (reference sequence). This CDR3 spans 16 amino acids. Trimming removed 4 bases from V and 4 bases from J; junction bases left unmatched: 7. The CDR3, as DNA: TGTGCCAGTAGTACCCTGGGACAGGGGGATTCAGATACGCAGTATTTT. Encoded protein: CASSTLGQGDSDTQYF.

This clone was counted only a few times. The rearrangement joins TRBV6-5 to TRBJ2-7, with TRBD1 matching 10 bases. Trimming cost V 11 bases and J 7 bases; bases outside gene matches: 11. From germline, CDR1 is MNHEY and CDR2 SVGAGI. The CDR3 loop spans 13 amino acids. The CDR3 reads CAGGGTGELEQYF. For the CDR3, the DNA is TGTGCCGGGGGGGGGACAGGGGAGTTGGAGCAGTACTTC.

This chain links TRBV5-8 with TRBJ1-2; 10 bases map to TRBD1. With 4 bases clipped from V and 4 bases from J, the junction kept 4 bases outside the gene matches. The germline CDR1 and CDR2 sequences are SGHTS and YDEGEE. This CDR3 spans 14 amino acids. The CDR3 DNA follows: TGTGCCAGCAGCCTGGGACAGGGGAGCTATGGCTACACCTTC. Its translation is CASSLGQGSYGYTF. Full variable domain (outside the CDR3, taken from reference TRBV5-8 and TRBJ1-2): EAGVTQSPTHLIKTRGQQATLRCSPISGHTSVYWYQQALGLGLQFLLWYDEGEERNRGNFPPRFSGRQFPNYSSELNVNALELEDSALYLCASSLGQGSYGYTFGSGTRLTVV.

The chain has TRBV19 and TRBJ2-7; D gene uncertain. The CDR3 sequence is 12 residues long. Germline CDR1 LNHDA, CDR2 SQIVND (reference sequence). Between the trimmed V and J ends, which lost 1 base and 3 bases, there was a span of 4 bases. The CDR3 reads CASSIAGYEQYF. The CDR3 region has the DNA TGTGCCAGTAGTATAGCCGGCTACGAGCAGTACTTC. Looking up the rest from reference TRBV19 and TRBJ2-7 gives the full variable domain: DGGITQSPKYLFRKEGQNVTLSCEQNLNHDAMYWYRQDPGQGLRLIYYSQIVNDFQKGDIAEGYSVSREKKESFPLTVTSAQKNPTAFYLCASSIAGYEQYFGPGTRLTVT.

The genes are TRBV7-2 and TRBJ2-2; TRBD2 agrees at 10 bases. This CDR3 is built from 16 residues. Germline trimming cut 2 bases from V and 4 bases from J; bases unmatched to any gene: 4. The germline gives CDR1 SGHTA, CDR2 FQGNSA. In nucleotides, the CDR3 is TGTGCCAGCAGCTTATCTAGCGGGAGTCTCACCGGGGAGCTGTTTTTT. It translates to CASSLSSGSLTGELFF. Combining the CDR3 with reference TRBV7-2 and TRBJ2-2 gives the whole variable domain GAGVSQSPSNKVTEKGKDVELRCDPISGHTALYWYRQSLGQGLEFLIYFQGNSAPDKSGLPSDRFSAERTGGSVSTLTIQRTQQEDSAVYLCASSLSSGSLTGELFFGEGSRLTVL.

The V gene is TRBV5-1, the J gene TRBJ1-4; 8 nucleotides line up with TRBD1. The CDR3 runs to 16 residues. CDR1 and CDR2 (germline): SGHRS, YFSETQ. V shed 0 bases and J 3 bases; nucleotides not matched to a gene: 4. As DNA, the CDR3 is TGCGCCAGCAGCTTGGGGGACAGGTACCCTAATGAAAAACTGTTTTTT. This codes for CASSLGDRYPNEKLFF.

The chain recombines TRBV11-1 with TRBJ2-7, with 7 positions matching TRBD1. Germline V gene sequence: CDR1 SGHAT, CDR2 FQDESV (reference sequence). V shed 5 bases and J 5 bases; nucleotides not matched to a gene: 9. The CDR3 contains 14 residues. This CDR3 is CASSPRTGLNEQYF. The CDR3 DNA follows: TGTGCCAGCAGCCCTCGGACAGGTCTCAACGAGCAGTACTTC.

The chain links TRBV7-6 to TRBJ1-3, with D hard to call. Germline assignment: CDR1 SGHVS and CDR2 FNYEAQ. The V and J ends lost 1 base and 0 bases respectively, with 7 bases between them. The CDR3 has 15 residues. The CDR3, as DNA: TGTGCCAGCAGCTTAGGACGGAGCTCTGGAAACACCATATATTTT. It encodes CASSLGRSSGNTIYF.

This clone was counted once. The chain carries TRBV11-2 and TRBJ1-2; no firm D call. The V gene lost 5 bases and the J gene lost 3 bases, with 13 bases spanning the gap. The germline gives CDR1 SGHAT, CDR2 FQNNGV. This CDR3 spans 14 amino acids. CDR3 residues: CASSRQASYYGYTF. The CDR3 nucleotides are TGTGCCAGCAGCCGCCAGGCGTCGTACTATGGCTACACCTTC. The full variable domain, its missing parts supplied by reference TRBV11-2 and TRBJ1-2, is EAGVAQSPRYKIIEKRQSVAFWCNPISGHATLYWYQQILGQGPKLLIQFQNNGVVDDSQLPKDRFSAERLKGVDSTLKIQPAKLEDSAVYLCASSRQASYYGYTFGSGTRLTVV.